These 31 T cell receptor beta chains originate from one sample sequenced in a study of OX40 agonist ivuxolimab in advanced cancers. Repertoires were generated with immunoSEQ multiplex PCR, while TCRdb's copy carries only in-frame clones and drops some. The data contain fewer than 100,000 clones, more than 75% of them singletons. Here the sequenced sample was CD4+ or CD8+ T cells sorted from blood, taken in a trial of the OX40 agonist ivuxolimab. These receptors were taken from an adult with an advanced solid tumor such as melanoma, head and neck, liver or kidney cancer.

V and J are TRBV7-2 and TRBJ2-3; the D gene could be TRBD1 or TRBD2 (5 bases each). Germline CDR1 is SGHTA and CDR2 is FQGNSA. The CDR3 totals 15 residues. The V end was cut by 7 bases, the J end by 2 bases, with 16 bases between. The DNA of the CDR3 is TGTGCCAGCAACCCCCGTGAGGGGTCCACAGATACGCAGTATTTT. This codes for CASNPREGSTDTQYF.

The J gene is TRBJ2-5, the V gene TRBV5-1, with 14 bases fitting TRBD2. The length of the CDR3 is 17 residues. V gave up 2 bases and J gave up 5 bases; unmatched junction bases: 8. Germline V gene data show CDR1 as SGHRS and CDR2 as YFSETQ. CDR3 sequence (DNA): TGCGCCAGCAGCTTAACGACTAGCGGGGGGGCGAGGGAGACCCAGTACTTC. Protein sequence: CASSLTTSGGARETQYF.

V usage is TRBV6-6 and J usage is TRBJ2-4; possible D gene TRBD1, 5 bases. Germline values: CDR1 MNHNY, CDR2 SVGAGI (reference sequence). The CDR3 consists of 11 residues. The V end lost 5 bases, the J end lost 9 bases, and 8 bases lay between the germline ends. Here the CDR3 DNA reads TGTGCCAGCAGTACTCAGGGCATTCAGTACTTC. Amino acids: CASSTQGIQYF.

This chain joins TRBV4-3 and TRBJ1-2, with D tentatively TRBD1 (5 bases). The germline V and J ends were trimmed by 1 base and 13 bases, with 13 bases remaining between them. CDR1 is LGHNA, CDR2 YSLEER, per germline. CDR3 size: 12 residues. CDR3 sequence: CASSQVGGEGTF. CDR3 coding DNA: TGCGCCAGCAGCCAAGTGGGAGGGGAAGGCACCTTC.

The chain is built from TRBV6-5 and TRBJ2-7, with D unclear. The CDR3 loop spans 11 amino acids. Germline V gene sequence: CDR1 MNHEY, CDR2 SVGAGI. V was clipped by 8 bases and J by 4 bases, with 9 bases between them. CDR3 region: CASANRYEQYF. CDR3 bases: TGTGCCAGCGCCAATAGGTACGAGCAGTACTTC.

The CDR3 is CASSFLPPSGRETQYF. In DNA form, the CDR3 reads TGTGCCAGCAGCTTCCTCCCACCTAGCGGGAGGGAGACCCAGTACTTC. The V and J genes are TRBV11-2 and TRBJ2-5; TRBD2 aligns across 11 bases. The CDR3 length is 16 residues. The junction had 8 bases not matched to a gene; V was cut back by 3 bases and J by 5 bases. CDR1 and CDR2 from the germline V gene are SGHAT and FQNNGV.

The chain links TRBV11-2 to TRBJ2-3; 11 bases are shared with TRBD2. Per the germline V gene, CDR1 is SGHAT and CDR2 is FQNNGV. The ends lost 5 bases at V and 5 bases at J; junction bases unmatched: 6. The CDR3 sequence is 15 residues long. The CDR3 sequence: CASSPLAGGGDTQYF. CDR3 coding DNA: TGTGCCAGCAGCCCCCTAGCGGGAGGAGGAGATACGCAGTATTTT.

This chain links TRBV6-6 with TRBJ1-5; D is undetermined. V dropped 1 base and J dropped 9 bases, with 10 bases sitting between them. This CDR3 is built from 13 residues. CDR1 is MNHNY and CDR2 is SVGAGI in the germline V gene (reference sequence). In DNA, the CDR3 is TGTGCCAGCAGTTACTATGGACCCGGGCCCCAGCATTTT. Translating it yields CASSYYGPGPQHF.

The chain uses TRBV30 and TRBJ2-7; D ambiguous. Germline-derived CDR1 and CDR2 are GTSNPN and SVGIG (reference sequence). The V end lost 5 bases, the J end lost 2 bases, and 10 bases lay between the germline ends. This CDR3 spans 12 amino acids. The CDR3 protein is CAWGQNTYEQYF. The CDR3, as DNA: TGTGCCTGGGGTCAGAATACCTACGAGCAGTACTTC.

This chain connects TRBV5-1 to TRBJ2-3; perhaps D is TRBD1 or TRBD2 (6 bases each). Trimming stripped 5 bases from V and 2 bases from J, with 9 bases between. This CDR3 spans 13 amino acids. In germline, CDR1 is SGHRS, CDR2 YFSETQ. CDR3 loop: CASRPGATDTQYF. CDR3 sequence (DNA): TGCGCCAGCAGACCGGGGGCCACAGATACGCAGTATTTT. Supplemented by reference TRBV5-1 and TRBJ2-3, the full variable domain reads KAGVTQTPRYLIKTRGQQVTLSCSPISGHRSVSWYQQTPGQGLQFLFEYFSETQRNKGNFPGRFSGRQFSNSRSEMNVSTLELGDSALYLCASRPGATDTQYFGPGTRLTVL.

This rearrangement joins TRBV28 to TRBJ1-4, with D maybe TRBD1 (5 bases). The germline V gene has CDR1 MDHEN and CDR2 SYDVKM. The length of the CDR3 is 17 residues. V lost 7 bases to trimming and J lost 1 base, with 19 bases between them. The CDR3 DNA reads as TGTGCCAGCAACATCCCAAGGGGAGACAGAACTAATGAAAAACTGTTTTTT. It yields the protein CASNIPRGDRTNEKLFF.

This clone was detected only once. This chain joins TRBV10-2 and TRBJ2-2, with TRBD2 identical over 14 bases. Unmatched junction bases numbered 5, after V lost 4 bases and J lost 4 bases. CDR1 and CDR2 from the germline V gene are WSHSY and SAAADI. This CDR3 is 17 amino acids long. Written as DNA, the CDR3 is TGCGCCAGCAGTGCGACTAGCGGGAGGGCCATCACCGGGGAGCTGTTTTTT. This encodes CASSATSGRAITGELFF.

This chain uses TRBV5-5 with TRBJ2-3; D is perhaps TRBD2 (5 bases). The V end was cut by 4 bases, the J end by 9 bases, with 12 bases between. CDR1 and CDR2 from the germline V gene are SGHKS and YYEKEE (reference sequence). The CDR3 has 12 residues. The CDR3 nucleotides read TGTGCCAGCAGCACTCAGACGGGGACGCAGTATTTT. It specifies CASSTQTGTQYF.

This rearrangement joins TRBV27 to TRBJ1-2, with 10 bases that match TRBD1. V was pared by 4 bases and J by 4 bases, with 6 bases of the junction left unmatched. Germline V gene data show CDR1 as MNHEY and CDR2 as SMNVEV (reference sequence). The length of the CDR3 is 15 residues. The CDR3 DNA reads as TGTGCCAGCAGTTCCCCCGGGACAGGGGTCTATGGCTACACCTTC. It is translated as CASSSPGTGVYGYTF.

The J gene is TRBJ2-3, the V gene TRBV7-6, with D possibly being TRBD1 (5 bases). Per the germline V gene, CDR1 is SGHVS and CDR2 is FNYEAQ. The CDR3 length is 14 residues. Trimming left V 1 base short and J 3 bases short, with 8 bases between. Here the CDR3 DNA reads TGTGCCAGCAGCTTAGTAGGGGCAACAGATACGCAGTATTTT. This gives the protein CASSLVGATDTQYF.

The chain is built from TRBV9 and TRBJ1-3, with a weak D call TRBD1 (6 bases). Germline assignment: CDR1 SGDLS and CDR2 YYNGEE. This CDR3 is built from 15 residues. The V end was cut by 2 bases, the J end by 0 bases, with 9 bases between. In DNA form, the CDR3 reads TGTGCCAGCAGCGTGGAGGGGGGCTCTGGAAACACCATATATTTT. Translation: CASSVEGGSGNTIYF.

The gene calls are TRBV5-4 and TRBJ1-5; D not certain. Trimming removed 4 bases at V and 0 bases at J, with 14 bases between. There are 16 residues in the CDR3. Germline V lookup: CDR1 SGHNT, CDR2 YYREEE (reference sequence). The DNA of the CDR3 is TGTGCCAGCAGCCCATGGGCGGGTTATAGCAATCAGCCCCAGCATTTT. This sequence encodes CASSPWAGYSNQPQHF.

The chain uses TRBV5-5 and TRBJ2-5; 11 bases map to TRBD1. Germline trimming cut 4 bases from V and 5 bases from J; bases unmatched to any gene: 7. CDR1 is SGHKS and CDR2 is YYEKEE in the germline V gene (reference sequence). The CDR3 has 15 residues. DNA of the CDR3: TGTGCCAGCAGCCCTGGGACAGGGGGTCAGGAGACCCAGTACTTC. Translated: CASSPGTGGQETQYF.

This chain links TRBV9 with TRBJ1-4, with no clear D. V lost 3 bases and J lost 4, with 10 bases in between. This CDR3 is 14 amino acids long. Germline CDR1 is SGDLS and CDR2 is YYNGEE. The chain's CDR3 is CASSAGRNNEKLFF. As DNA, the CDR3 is TGTGCCAGCAGCGCCGGGAGAAATAATGAAAAACTGTTTTTT. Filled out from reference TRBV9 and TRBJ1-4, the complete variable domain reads DSGVTQTPKHLITATGQRVTLRCSPRSGDLSVYWYQQSLDQGLQFLIQYYNGEERAKGNILERFSAQQFPDLHSELNLSSLELGDSALYFCASSAGRNNEKLFFGSGTQLSVL.

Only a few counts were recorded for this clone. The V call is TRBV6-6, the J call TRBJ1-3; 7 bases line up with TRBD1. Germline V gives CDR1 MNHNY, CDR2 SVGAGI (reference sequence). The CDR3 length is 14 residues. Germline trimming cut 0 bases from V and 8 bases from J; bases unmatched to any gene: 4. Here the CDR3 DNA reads TGTGCCAGCAGTTACTCGGCAGGGGGAGACACCATATATTTT. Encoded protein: CASSYSAGGDTIYF.

The CDR3 region has the DNA TGTGCCAGCAGCTTAAGGGGCCTTCAAGAGACCCAGTACTTC. This translates into CASSLRGLQETQYF. The chain combines TRBV7-2 with TRBJ2-5, with D perhaps TRBD1 (5 bases). CDR3 length equals 14 residues. Germline V CDR1 and CDR2: SGHTA, FQGNSA. Trimming removed 2 bases at V and 2 bases at J, with 9 bases between.

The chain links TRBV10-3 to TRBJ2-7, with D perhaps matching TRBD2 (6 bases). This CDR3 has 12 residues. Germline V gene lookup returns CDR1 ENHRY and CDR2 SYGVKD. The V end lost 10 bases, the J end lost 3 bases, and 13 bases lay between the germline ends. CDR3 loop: CATSGLLYEQYF. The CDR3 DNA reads TGTGCCACCTCCGGACTACTCTACGAGCAGTACTTC.

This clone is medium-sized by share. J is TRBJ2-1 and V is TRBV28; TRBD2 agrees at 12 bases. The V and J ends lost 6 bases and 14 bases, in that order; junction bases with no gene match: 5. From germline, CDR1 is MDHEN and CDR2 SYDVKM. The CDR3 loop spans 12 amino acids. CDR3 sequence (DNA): TGTGCCAGCAGAACTAGCGGGAGGAGCGAGTTCTTC. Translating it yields CASRTSGRSEFF.

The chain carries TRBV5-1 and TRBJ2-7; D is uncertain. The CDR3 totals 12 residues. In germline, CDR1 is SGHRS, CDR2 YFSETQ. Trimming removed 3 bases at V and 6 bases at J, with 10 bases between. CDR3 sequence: CASSSISTEQYF. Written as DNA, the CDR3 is TGCGCCAGCAGCTCCATTTCGACCGAGCAGTACTTC. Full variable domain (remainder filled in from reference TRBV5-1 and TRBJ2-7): KAGVTQTPRYLIKTRGQQVTLSCSPISGHRSVSWYQQTPGQGLQFLFEYFSETQRNKGNFPGRFSGRQFSNSRSEMNVSTLELGDSALYLCASSSISTEQYFGPGTRLTVT.

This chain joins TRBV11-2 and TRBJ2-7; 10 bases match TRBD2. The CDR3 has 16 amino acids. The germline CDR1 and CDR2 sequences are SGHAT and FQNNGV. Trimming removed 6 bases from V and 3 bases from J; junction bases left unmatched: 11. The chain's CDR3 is CASRLLAGVNDYEQYF. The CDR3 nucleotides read TGTGCCAGCAGGCTGCTAGCGGGAGTTAACGACTACGAGCAGTACTTC.

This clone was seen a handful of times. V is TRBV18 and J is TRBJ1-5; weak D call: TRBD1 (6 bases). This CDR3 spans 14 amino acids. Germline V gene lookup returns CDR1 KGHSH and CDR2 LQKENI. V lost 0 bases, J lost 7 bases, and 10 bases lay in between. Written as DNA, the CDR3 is TGTGCCAGCTCACCACCGGGCGGGGGCCAGCCCCAGCATTTT. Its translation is CASSPPGGGQPQHF.

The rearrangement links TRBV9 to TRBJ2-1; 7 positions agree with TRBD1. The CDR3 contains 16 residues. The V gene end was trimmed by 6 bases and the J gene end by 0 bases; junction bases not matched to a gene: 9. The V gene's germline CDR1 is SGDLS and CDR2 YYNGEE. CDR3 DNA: TGTGCCAGCACCACCACAGGGGACCACTCCTACAATGAGCAGTTCTTC. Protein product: CASTTTGDHSYNEQFF. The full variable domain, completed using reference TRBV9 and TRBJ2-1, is DSGVTQTPKHLITATGQRVTLRCSPRSGDLSVYWYQQSLDQGLQFLIQYYNGEERAKGNILERFSAQQFPDLHSELNLSSLELGDSALYFCASTTTGDHSYNEQFFGPGTRLTVL.

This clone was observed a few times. The CDR3 region is CASTQGSNTGELFF. The CDR3 region has the DNA TGTGCCAGTACCCAGGGCTCGAACACCGGGGAGCTGTTTTTT. The genes are TRBV19 and TRBJ2-2; perhaps TRBD1 as D (5 bases). V was shortened by 7 bases and J by 0 bases, with 9 bases between the two germline ends. The CDR3 spans 14 residues. Germline-derived CDR1 and CDR2 are LNHDA and SQIVND (reference sequence).

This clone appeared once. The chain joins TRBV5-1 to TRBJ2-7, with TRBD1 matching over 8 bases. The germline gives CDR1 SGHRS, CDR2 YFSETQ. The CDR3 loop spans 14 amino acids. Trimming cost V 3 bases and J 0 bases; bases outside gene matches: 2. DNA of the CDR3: TGCGCCAGCAGCTCCGGGACAGGCTCCTACGAGCAGTACTTC. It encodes CASSSGTGSYEQYF.

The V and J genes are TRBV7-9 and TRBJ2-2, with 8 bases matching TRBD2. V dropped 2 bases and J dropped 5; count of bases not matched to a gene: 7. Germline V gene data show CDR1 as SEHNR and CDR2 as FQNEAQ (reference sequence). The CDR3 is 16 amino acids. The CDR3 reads CASSLRDGRATGELFF. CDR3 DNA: TGTGCCAGCAGCTTAAGGGACGGGAGGGCTACCGGGGAGCTGTTTTTT.

CDR3 DNA sequence: TGTGCCAGCAGCTACCCTTTGGGCGAAGCTTTCTTT. Protein sequence: CASSYPLGEAFF. The rearrangement uses TRBV7-6 and TRBJ1-1; no firm D call. CDR1 is SGHVS, CDR2 FNYEAQ, per germline. The CDR3 runs 12 residues. Trimming stripped 4 bases from V and 8 bases from J, with 11 bases between.